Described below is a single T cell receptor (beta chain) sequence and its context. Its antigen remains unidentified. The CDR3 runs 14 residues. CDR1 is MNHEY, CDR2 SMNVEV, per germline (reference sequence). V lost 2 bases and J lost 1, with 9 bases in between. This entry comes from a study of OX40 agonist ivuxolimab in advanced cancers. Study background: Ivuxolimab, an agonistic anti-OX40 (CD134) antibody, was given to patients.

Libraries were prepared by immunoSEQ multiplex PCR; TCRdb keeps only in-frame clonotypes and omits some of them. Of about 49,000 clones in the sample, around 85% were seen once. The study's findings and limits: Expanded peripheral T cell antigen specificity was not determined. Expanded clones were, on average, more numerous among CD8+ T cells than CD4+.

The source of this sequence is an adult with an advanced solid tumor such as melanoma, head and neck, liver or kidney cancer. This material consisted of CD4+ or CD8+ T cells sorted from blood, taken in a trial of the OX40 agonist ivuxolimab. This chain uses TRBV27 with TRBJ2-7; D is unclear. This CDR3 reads CASSLAAYSYEQYV. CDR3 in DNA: TGTGCCAGCAGTTTAGCTGCCTATTCCTACGAGCAGTACGTC.